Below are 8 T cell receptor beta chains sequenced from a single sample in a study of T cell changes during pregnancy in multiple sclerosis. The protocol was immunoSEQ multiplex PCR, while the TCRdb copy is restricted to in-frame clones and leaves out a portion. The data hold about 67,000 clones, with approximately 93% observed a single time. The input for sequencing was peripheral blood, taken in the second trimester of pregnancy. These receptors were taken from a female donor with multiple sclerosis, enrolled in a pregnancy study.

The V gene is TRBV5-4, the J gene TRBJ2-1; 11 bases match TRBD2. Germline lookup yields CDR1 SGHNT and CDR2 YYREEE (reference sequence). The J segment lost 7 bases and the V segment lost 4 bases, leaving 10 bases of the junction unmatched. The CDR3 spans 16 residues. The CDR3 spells CASSRLAGGPGNEQFF. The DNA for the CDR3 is TGTGCCAGCAGCCGATTAGCGGGAGGGCCTGGTAATGAGCAGTTCTTC. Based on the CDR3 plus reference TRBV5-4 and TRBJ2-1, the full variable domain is ETGVTQSPTHLIKTRGQQVTLRCSSQSGHNTVSWYQQALGQGPQFIFQYYREEENGRGNFPPRFSGLQFPNYSSELNVNALELDDSALYLCASSRLAGGPGNEQFFGPGTRLTVL.

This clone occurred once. In DNA form, the CDR3 reads TGTGCCAGCAGTGTCGGGACTTCCTATAATTCACCCCTCCACTTT. It encodes CASSVGTSYNSPLHF. The V and J genes are TRBV25-1 and TRBJ1-6; maybe TRBD1 (5 bases). There are 15 residues in the CDR3. Trimming took 4 bases from V and 1 from J, leaving 8 bases between them. From germline, CDR1 is MGHDK and CDR2 SYGVNS. Variable domain in full (rest from reference TRBV25-1 and TRBJ1-6): EADIYQTPRYLVIGTGKKITLECSQTMGHDKMYWYQQDPGMELHLIHYSYGVNSTEKGDLSSESTVSRIRTEHFPLTLESARPSHTSQYLCASSVGTSYNSPLHFGNGTRLTVT.

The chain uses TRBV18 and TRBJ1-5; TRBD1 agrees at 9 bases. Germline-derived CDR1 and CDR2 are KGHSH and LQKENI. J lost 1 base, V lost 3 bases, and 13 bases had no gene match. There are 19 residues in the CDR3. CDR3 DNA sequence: TGTGCCAGCTCACCCATACAGTATTCCGGGACAGGGAGCAATCAGCCCCAGCATTTT. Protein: CASSPIQYSGTGSNQPQHF.

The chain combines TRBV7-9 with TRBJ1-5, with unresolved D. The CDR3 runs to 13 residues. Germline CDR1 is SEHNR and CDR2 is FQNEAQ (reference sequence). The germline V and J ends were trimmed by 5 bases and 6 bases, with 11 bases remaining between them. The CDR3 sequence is CASSPDLGQPQHF. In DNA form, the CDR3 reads TGTGCCAGCAGCCCTGACTTGGGTCAGCCCCAGCATTTT.

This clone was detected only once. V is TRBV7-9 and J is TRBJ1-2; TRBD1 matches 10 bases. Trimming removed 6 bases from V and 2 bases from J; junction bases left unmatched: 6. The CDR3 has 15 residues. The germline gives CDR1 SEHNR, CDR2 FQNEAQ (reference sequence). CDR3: CASRPTGQGNYGYTF. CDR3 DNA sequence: TGTGCCAGCAGACCTACGGGACAGGGGAACTATGGCTACACCTTC.

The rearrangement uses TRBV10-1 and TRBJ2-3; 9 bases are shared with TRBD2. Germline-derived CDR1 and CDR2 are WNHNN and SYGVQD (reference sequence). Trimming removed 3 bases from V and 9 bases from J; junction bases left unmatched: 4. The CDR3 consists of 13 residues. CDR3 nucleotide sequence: TGCGCCAGCAGTGATCACCTAGCGGGAACGCAGTATTTT. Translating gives CASSDHLAGTQYF.

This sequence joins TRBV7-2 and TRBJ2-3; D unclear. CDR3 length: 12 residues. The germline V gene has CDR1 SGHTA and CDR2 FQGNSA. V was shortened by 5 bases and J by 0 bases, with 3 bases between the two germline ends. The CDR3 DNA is TGTGCCAGCAGCCCGAGCACAGATACGCAGTATTTT. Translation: CASSPSTDTQYF.

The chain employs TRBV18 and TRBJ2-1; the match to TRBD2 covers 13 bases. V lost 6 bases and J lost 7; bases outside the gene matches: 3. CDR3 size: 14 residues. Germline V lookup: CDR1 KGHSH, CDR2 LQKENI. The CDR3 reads CASSRTSGGNEQFF. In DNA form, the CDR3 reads TGTGCCAGCTCCCGGACTAGCGGGGGTAATGAGCAGTTCTTC.